These 10 T cell receptor beta chains originate from one sample sequenced in a study of T-cell memory formation after mild COVID-19. TCRdb reprocessed the 5' RACE reads with MiXCR, giving one entry per CDR3 protein. The sample lists around 390,000 distinct CDR3 sequences; 15% to 20% were seen once. Sequenced input: PBMCs or a T cell subset sorted from them (not recorded which). All receptors derive from a man between 18 and 35 years old who had mild COVID-19 (a few samples of this study predate the infection). Cell type and time point are not known.

This rearrangement joins TRBV5-4 to TRBJ2-3; D unclear. The germline gives CDR1 SGHNT, CDR2 YYREEE (reference sequence). This CDR3 contains 15 residues. Trimming removed 0 bases from V and 6 bases from J, with 14 bases in between. CDR3 nucleotide sequence: TGTGCCAGCAGCTTGGTCGGTCGAGAGAAGGATACGCAGTATTTT. This translates into CASSLVGREKDTQYF.

This clonotype has only a few counts. As DNA, the CDR3 is TGCAGTGCTCCTAGACTAGCGGGGAGAGATACGCAGTATTTT. It specifies CSAPRLAGRDTQYF. V and J are TRBV20-1 and TRBJ2-3; 11 nucleotides line up with TRBD2. Trimming removed 5 bases from V and 5 bases from J; junction bases left unmatched: 6. Germline V lookup: CDR1 DFQATT, CDR2 SNEGSKA (reference sequence). This CDR3 has 14 residues.

The V and J genes are TRBV20-1 and TRBJ2-7, with 7 bases fitting TRBD1. CDR1 and CDR2 from the germline V gene are DFQATT and SNEGSKA (reference sequence). Trimming took 6 bases from V and 2 from J; bases not matched to a gene: 7. The length of the CDR3 is 13 residues. In nucleotides, the CDR3 is TGCAGTGCCTGGGGACAGAGGACCTACGAGCAGTACTTC. It codes for CSAWGQRTYEQYF.

This clonotype was seen more than once but under ten times. The chain joins TRBV27 to TRBJ2-7, with D possibly called TRBD1 or TRBD2 (5 bases each). CDR1 is MNHEY and CDR2 is SMNVEV in the germline V gene (reference sequence). This CDR3 is 13 amino acids long. The V and J ends lost 0 bases and 6 bases respectively, with 9 bases between them. CDR3 in DNA: TGTGCCAGCAGTTTATCGCCGGGGCTCGAGCAGTACGTC. Protein: CASSLSPGLEQYV.

This clonotype has only a few counts. The chain is built from TRBV4-1 and TRBJ2-2; 8 nucleotides line up with TRBD1. CDR1 and CDR2 (germline): MGHRA, YSYEKL. CDR3 length: 17 amino acids. The J segment lost 6 bases and the V segment lost 4 bases, leaving 13 bases of the junction unmatched. CDR3 sequence reads: CASSRLDREEWAGELFF. CDR3 bases: TGCGCCAGCAGCCGGTTGGACAGGGAAGAGTGGGCCGGGGAGCTGTTTTTT.

The chain carries TRBV4-1 and TRBJ2-1; the D gene is possibly TRBD2 (5 bases). V lost 0 bases and J lost 10, with 16 bases in between. The CDR3 covers 15 residues. Germline values: CDR1 MGHRA, CDR2 YSYEKL. The CDR3 spells CASSQDIPRADEQFF. The DNA for the CDR3 is TGCGCCAGCAGCCAAGATATACCGCGAGCGGACGAGCAGTTCTTC.

This clonotype has a handful of counts. The CDR3 DNA sequence: TGCGCCAGCAGCTGGACAGTTGGGGAGACCCAGTACTTC. Translation gives CASSWTVGETQYF. The chain employs TRBV5-1 and TRBJ2-5, with D possibly being TRBD1 (6 bases). The V gene lost 3 bases and the J gene lost 5 bases, with 11 bases spanning the gap. This CDR3 has 13 residues. Germline assignment: CDR1 SGHRS and CDR2 YFSETQ.

This clonotype was counted a few times. The CDR3 nucleotides read TGTGCCAGCAACCAACAAGGCCTCGACGCAGATACGCAGTATTTT. It codes for CASNQQGLDADTQYF. V usage is TRBV6-5 and J usage is TRBJ2-3; no clear D. The CDR3 runs 15 residues. V shed 7 bases and J shed 4 bases, with 18 bases lying between them. Germline CDR1 is MNHEY and CDR2 is SVGAGI.

The CDR3 nucleotides read TGCGCCAGCAGTTCAGGGGTGGTTGAGACTGAAGCTTTCTTT. Translating it yields CASSSGVVETEAFF. The chain couples TRBV4-3 to TRBJ1-1; TRBD1 might be the D (6 bases). CDR3 size: 14 residues. Looked up from germline, CDR1 is LGHNA and CDR2 is YSLEER. Trimming left V 6 bases short and J 5 bases short, with 16 bases between.

The chain uses TRBV7-3 and TRBJ2-3; D gene unclear. The CDR3 has 14 amino acids. In germline, CDR1 is SGHTA, CDR2 FQGTGA. V dropped 1 base and J dropped 2 bases, with 7 bases sitting between them. Written as DNA, the CDR3 is TGTGCCAGCAGCTTAAATCTTTTCACAGATACGCAGTATTTT. It translates to CASSLNLFTDTQYF.